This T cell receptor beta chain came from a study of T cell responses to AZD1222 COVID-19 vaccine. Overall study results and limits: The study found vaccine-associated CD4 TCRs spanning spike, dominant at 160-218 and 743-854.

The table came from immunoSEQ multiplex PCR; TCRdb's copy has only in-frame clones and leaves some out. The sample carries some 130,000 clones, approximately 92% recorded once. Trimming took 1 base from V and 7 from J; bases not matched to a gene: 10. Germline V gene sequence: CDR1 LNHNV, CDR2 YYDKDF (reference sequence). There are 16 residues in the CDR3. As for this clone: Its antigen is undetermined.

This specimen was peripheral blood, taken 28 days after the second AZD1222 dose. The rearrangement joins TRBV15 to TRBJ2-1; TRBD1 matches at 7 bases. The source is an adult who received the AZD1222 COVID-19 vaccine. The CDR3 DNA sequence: TGTGCCACCAGCAGAGGATACGGACAGGTGGAGAATGAGCAGTTCTTC. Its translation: CATSRGYGQVENEQFF.